One and the same sample provided the 10 T cell receptor beta chains below, sequenced in a study of vaccination and CD4 T cells after COVID-19. Sequenced with the Oncomine TCR Beta short-read assay was DNA taken from cultured CD4+ T cells. One entry per CDR3 protein, called by TCRdb with MiXCR from the PCR reads. The repertoire includes about 10,000 distinct CDR3 sequences, roughly 63% of them detected once, and 23% sits in the top ten. Treatment denoted: approximately nine-day PBMC culture with coronavirus spike peptide pools or control peptides (ViraFEST assay). Antigen specificity for these receptors is unknown. The sequencing sample was made of CD4+ T cells from blood, cultured in vitro. The receptors were sampled from a human donor who had recovered from COVID-19.

The chain uses TRBV6-1 and TRBJ2-1, with a weak D call TRBD1 (6 bases). V dropped 6 bases and J dropped 2 bases, with 20 bases sitting between them. The CDR3 is 17 residues long. Germline V CDR1 and CDR2: MNHNS, SASEGT. The CDR3 reads CASRPRTGTSTYNEQFF. CDR3 in DNA: TGTGCCAGCAGGCCCCGTACCGGGACATCGACCTACAATGAGCAGTTCTTC.

The chain links TRBV2 to TRBJ2-3, with 10 nucleotides matching TRBD2. The CDR3 spans 15 residues. CDR1 is SNHLY, CDR2 FYNNEI, per germline. The V segment lost 6 bases and the J segment 2 bases; nucleotides outside the gene matches: 5. This CDR3 reads CASRAGTSDTDTQYF. DNA of the CDR3: TGTGCCAGCAGGGCCGGGACTAGCGACACAGATACGCAGTATTTT.

V and J are TRBV7-2 and TRBJ1-1, with D uncertain. The germline gives CDR1 SGHTA, CDR2 FQGNSA. CDR3 size: 13 residues. V lost 1 base, J lost 1 base, and 4 bases lay in between. CDR3 protein: CASSLVQNTEAFF. DNA for the CDR3: TGTGCCAGCAGCTTAGTCCAGAACACTGAAGCTTTCTTT.

The J gene is TRBJ2-1, the V gene TRBV6-2 or TRBV6-3; TRBD2 agrees at 8 bases. CDR1 and CDR2 from the germline V gene are MNHEY and SVGEGT. With V trimmed by 0 bases and J by 1 base, 14 bases remained unmatched. The CDR3 is made up of 20 amino acids. The CDR3 DNA is TGTGCCAGCAGTTACTCGATAAGTTGGGGCGGGAGGAGTTCCTACAATGAGCAGTTCTTC. Translating gives CASSYSISWGGRSSYNEQFF.

This clonotype appeared a few times. The chain couples TRBV6-1 to TRBJ2-2; 7 bases agree with TRBD2. Germline assignment: CDR1 MNHNS and CDR2 SASEGT. The length of the CDR3 is 15 residues. The V and J ends lost 6 bases and 0 bases, in that order; junction bases with no gene match: 4. CDR3 coding DNA: TGTGCCAGCAGGGGAGGGTTCGCGAACACCGGGGAGCTGTTTTTT. This gives the protein CASRGGFANTGELFF.

V is TRBV7-2 and J is TRBJ2-5; 7 bases match TRBD1. The CDR3 is 18 amino acids. The trim removed 3 bases at V and 4 bases at J, leaving 17 bases unmatched. The germline V gene has CDR1 SGHTA and CDR2 FQGNSA. DNA of the CDR3: TGTGCCAGCAGCTTGGCAGGGACAGCGACAATCTGGCTAGAGACCCAGTACTTC. Translating gives CASSLAGTATIWLETQYF.

The gene calls are TRBV19 and TRBJ1-1; D is unresolved. The CDR3 contains 15 residues. Germline CDR1 and CDR2: LNHDA and SQIVND (reference sequence). The V end was cut by 8 bases, the J end by 6 bases, with 22 bases between. The CDR3 sequence: CASLTTFGNGAEAFF. CDR3 bases: TGTGCCAGTTTAACCACGTTTGGAAATGGCGCTGAAGCTTTCTTT.

The rearrangement links TRBV20-1 to TRBJ1-2; D is unresolved. Trimming removed 3 bases from V and 4 bases from J, with 15 bases in between. In germline, CDR1 is DFQATT, CDR2 SNEGSKA (reference sequence). This CDR3 comprises 14 residues. This CDR3 is CSARRSTSFYGYTF. CDR3 coding DNA: TGCAGTGCTAGGCGATCAACCAGTTTCTATGGCTACACCTTC.

Only a few counts were recorded for this clonotype. V usage is TRBV6-1 and J usage is TRBJ2-3; 9 bases fit TRBD1. The junction had 8 bases not matched to a gene; V was cut back by 7 bases and J by 3 bases. Germline V gene sequence: CDR1 MNHNS, CDR2 SASEGT. This CDR3 has 15 amino acids. The CDR3 loop reads CASNPGQGVTDTQYF. As DNA, the CDR3 is TGTGCCAGCAATCCGGGACAGGGAGTTACAGATACGCAGTATTTT.

V and J are TRBV6-1 and TRBJ2-2; D not certain. The CDR3 contains 14 residues. V was shortened by 2 bases and J by 3 bases, with 7 bases between the two germline ends. Germline V CDR1 and CDR2: MNHNS, SASEGT. The CDR3 here is CASSEIWDTGELFF. DNA of the CDR3: TGTGCCAGCAGTGAAATTTGGGACACCGGGGAGCTGTTTTTT.